A single sample is the source of the 25 T cell receptor beta chains below, sequenced in a study of T cell changes during pregnancy in multiple sclerosis. Measured with immunoSEQ multiplex PCR; TCRdb has only the in-frame clones, and not every one. The sample includes around 26,000 clones, more than 75% of them seen just once. Sequenced here: CD8+ T cells from peripheral blood mononuclear cells, sampled in the first trimester of pregnancy. The receptor set was obtained from a female donor in good health, enrolled as a control in a pregnancy study.

The chain has TRBV19 and TRBJ1-4; TRBD1 is a possible D gene (5 bases). From germline, CDR1 is LNHDA and CDR2 SQIVND (reference sequence). V was trimmed by 4 bases and J by 5 bases, leaving 11 bases between them. CDR3 length: 14 amino acids. CDR3 in amino acids: CASSTRDYNEKLFF. CDR3 in DNA: TGTGCCAGTAGTACCAGGGATTACAATGAAAAACTGTTTTTT.

The V and J genes are TRBV6-5 and TRBJ1-2; D not resolved. This CDR3 is 13 amino acids long. In germline, CDR1 is MNHEY, CDR2 SVGAGI. Deletions cut 9 bases from V and 8 bases from J, with 19 bases between. CDR3 protein: CASCPGDLKGYTF. CDR3 nucleotide sequence: TGTGCCAGTTGTCCAGGTGATCTAAAGGGCTACACCTTC.

This clone was observed once. Other nucleotide sequences from this sample produce the same CDR3. This chain links TRBV6-4 with TRBJ2-1; the match to TRBD2 covers 10 bases. Germline V gene lookup returns CDR1 MRHNA and CDR2 SNTAGT. The CDR3 is 15 residues long. V lost 0 bases, J lost 4 bases, and 0 bases stayed unmatched. CDR3 coding DNA: TGTGCCAGCAGTGACTCAGCGGGAGGGTACAATGAGCAGTTCTTC. It yields the protein CASSDSAGGYNEQFF.

This chain links TRBV28 with TRBJ2-7; 14 positions match TRBD2. The germline CDR1 and CDR2 sequences are MDHEN and SYDVKM. The V and J ends lost 5 bases and 3 bases, in that order; junction bases with no gene match: 9. This CDR3 comprises 17 residues. Written as DNA, the CDR3 is TGTGCCAGCAGTCCCCTACCTGGGACTAGCGGGAGCTACGAGCAGTACTTC. This gives the protein CASSPLPGTSGSYEQYF.

This clone is judged medium-sized. V and J are TRBV19 and TRBJ1-6; D is perhaps TRBD1 (5 bases). V was clipped by 5 bases and J by 10 bases, with 21 bases between them. The CDR3 runs to 16 residues. Germline-derived CDR1 and CDR2 are LNHDA and SQIVND (reference sequence). The CDR3 loop is CASSDPTGAVESPLHF. CDR3 nucleotide sequence: TGTGCCAGTAGTGATCCTACAGGAGCAGTAGAATCACCCCTCCACTTT. Together with reference TRBV19 and TRBJ1-6, the CDR3 gives the full variable domain: DGGITQSPKYLFRKEGQNVTLSCEQNLNHDAMYWYRQDPGQGLRLIYYSQIVNDFQKGDIAEGYSVSREKKESFPLTVTSAQKNPTAFYLCASSDPTGAVESPLHFGNGTRLTVT.

V usage is TRBV6-1 and J usage is TRBJ2-4; D may be TRBD1 (5 bases). This CDR3 spans 16 amino acids. CDR1 is MNHNS, CDR2 SASEGT, per germline. The germline V and J ends were trimmed by 1 base and 0 bases, with 10 bases remaining between them. CDR3 amino acids: CASSEVGALAKNIQYF. The CDR3 coding sequence is TGTGCCAGCAGTGAAGTTGGGGCACTAGCCAAAAACATTCAGTACTTC.

This clone was counted a few times. V usage is TRBV19 and J usage is TRBJ1-6; D is unresolved. Germline CDR1 reads LNHDA; CDR2 reads SQIVND (reference sequence). V lost 10 bases and J 13 bases, leaving 14 bases between the germline ends. The CDR3 consists of 11 residues. The CDR3 here is CAIGDGAPLHF. In DNA form, the CDR3 reads TGTGCCATCGGGGATGGAGCGCCCCTCCACTTT.

The chain recombines TRBV10-2 with TRBJ1-5; D is perhaps TRBD1 (5 bases). V gave up 0 bases and J gave up 7 bases, with 10 bases separating them. CDR3 length: 14 residues. The germline V gene has CDR1 WSHSY and CDR2 SAAADI. The CDR3 spells CASSESWGTQPQHF. CDR3 coding DNA: TGCGCCAGCAGTGAGTCGTGGGGCACGCAGCCCCAGCATTTT.

The V call is TRBV11-2, the J call TRBJ1-1; TRBD1 is a possible D gene (5 bases). The germline V gene has CDR1 SGHAT and CDR2 FQNNGV. Between the trimmed V and J ends, which lost 0 bases and 4 bases, there was a span of 21 bases. The CDR3 consists of 18 residues. The CDR3 bases are TGTGCCAGCAGCTTAGATCTAAGGGTTGGAGGGGTAGGCACTGAAGCTTTCTTT. It is translated as CASSLDLRVGGVGTEAFF.

The chain is built from TRBV11-2 and TRBJ2-7, with D possibly matching TRBD2 (5 bases). The germline V gene has CDR1 SGHAT and CDR2 FQNNGV. CDR3 length: 17 amino acids. V lost 0 bases and J 3 bases, leaving 18 bases between the germline ends. The CDR3 sequence: CASSLDGYRPGIYEQYF. Here the CDR3 DNA reads TGTGCCAGCAGCTTAGATGGGTATCGTCCGGGAATCTACGAGCAGTACTTC.

The V and J genes are TRBV15 and TRBJ2-3, with D perhaps matching TRBD2 (6 bases). The CDR3 is made up of 14 amino acids. V was shortened by 8 bases and J by 4 bases, with 16 bases between the two germline ends. Germline assignment: CDR1 LNHNV and CDR2 YYDKDF (reference sequence). This CDR3 reads CATRPAGSSDTQYF. Here the CDR3 DNA reads TGTGCCACCCGACCCGCGGGGTCCTCAGATACGCAGTATTTT.

This clone was detected only once. The gene calls are TRBV11-2 and TRBJ2-5; tentatively, D is TRBD1 (8 bases). This CDR3 spans 13 amino acids. The V and J ends lost 8 bases and 3 bases respectively, with 13 bases between them. Germline assignment: CDR1 SGHAT and CDR2 FQNNGV. DNA for the CDR3: TGTGCCAGCCAACAGGGGGGGGAAGAGACCCAGTACTTC. Protein: CASQQGGEETQYF.

V is TRBV29-1 and J is TRBJ2-7, with D maybe TRBD2 (5 bases). CDR1 is SQVTM, CDR2 ANQGSEA, per germline. The CDR3 loop spans 11 amino acids. Deletions cut 5 bases from V and 6 bases from J, with 11 bases between. The DNA for the CDR3 is TGCAGCGTTCGACTCGGACTCGAGCAGTACTTC. Translation: CSVRLGLEQYF.

The J gene is TRBJ1-5, the V gene TRBV28; tentative D call: TRBD1 (5 bases). Germline CDR1 reads MDHEN; CDR2 reads SYDVKM. Trimming removed 6 bases at V and 0 bases at J, with 12 bases between. CDR3 length equals 15 residues. CDR3 sequence: CASRPQGYSNQPQHF. The CDR3 DNA follows: TGTGCCAGCAGACCCCAGGGCTATAGCAATCAGCCCCAGCATTTT.

The chain carries TRBV29-1 and TRBJ1-2; 10 bases map to TRBD1. Unmatched junction bases numbered 15, after V lost 7 bases and J lost 4 bases. The CDR3 is 16 residues long. Germline CDR1 SQVTM, CDR2 ANQGSEA. The CDR3 here is CSAITGTGDPSYGYTF. DNA for the CDR3: TGCAGCGCAATCACCGGGACAGGGGACCCAAGCTATGGCTACACCTTC.

In nucleotides, the CDR3 is TGTGCCAGTAGTATGGGGAGGGAAGAGACCCAGTACTTC. It encodes CASSMGREETQYF. The chain employs TRBV19 and TRBJ2-5; 7 positions agree with TRBD2. The V and J ends lost 3 bases and 3 bases, in that order; junction bases with no gene match: 1. The CDR3 sequence is 13 residues long. Germline lookup yields CDR1 LNHDA and CDR2 SQIVND (reference sequence). The full variable domain, rest sourced from reference TRBV19 and TRBJ2-5, is DGGITQSPKYLFRKEGQNVTLSCEQNLNHDAMYWYRQDPGQGLRLIYYSQIVNDFQKGDIAEGYSVSREKKESFPLTVTSAQKNPTAFYLCASSMGREETQYFGPGTRLLVL.

The chain employs TRBV28 and TRBJ1-1, with D possibly being TRBD1 (6 bases). Trimming stripped 5 bases from V and 4 bases from J, with 14 bases between. The CDR3 spans 14 residues. Germline V gives CDR1 MDHEN, CDR2 SYDVKM. CDR3 DNA sequence: TGTGCCAGCAGTCTCAGGGGATTGGGCACTGAAGCTTTCTTT. Protein: CASSLRGLGTEAFF.

This clone is a singleton in its sample. The chain couples TRBV28 to TRBJ2-1, with D perhaps matching TRBD2 (6 bases). In germline, CDR1 is MDHEN, CDR2 SYDVKM. V lost 7 bases and J lost 2, with 15 bases in between. The CDR3 is 15 residues long. In nucleotides, the CDR3 is TGTGCCAGCAAGTTCAGCGGGTATACCTACAATGAGCAGTTCTTC. It codes for CASKFSGYTYNEQFF.

This clone was observed a handful of times. The chain links TRBV7-8 to TRBJ1-2; D might be TRBD1 (5 bases). Germline values: CDR1 SGHVS, CDR2 FQNEAQ. This CDR3 has 13 residues. The V end lost 3 bases, the J end lost 4 bases, and 9 bases lay between the germline ends. CDR3 loop: CASSFDSVYGYTF. CDR3 sequence (DNA): TGTGCCAGCAGCTTTGACAGCGTCTATGGCTACACCTTC.

The chain is built from TRBV7-9 and TRBJ1-2, with TRBD1 identical over 9 bases. After removal of 4 bases from V and 4 bases from J, the junction contained 10 bases not matched to a gene. Germline assignment: CDR1 SEHNR and CDR2 FQNEAQ (reference sequence). The CDR3 runs 16 residues. In nucleotides, the CDR3 is TGTGCCAGCAGCTCATCTCACAGGGGGCTCAGCTATGGCTACACCTTC. Translating gives CASSSSHRGLSYGYTF. The full variable domain, completed using reference TRBV7-9 and TRBJ1-2, is DTGVSQNPRHKITKRGQNVTFRCDPISEHNRLYWYRQTLGQGPEFLTYFQNEAQLEKSRLLSDRFSAERPKGSFSTLEIQRTEQGDSAMYLCASSSSHRGLSYGYTFGSGTRLTVV.

The rearrangement links TRBV15 to TRBJ2-4; 7 positions agree with TRBD2. The CDR3 totals 22 residues. CDR1 and CDR2 (germline): LNHNV, YYDKDF (reference sequence). V lost 5 bases, J lost 0 bases, and 25 bases stayed unmatched. CDR3 sequence: CATSGLPGPTPGLRIAKNIQYF. The CDR3 DNA follows: TGTGCCACCAGCGGACTCCCCGGGCCTACCCCGGGACTACGGATAGCCAAAAACATTCAGTACTTC.

CDR3 protein: CASSLLGQSYNEQFF. In DNA, the CDR3 is TGTGCCAGCAGTTTACTGGGGCAGTCCTACAATGAGCAGTTCTTC. The V and J genes are TRBV27 and TRBJ2-1; the D gene is possibly TRBD1 (5 bases). CDR3 length equals 15 residues. Germline V gene lookup returns CDR1 MNHEY and CDR2 SMNVEV (reference sequence). Between the trimmed V and J ends, which lost 2 bases and 1 base, there was a span of 9 bases.

The J gene is TRBJ1-1, the V gene TRBV5-6, with 7 nucleotides matching TRBD1. The CDR3 is 15 residues long. Germline CDR1 reads SGHDT; CDR2 reads YYEEEE. After removal of 0 bases from V and 5 bases from J, the junction contained 7 bases not matched to a gene. The CDR3 DNA reads as TGTGCCAGCAGCTTGGTGCAGGGGGAGAGTACTGAAGCTTTCTTT. Translation: CASSLVQGESTEAFF.

The chain is built from TRBV27 and TRBJ2-1; TRBD2 agrees at 10 bases. The germline V gene has CDR1 MNHEY and CDR2 SMNVEV (reference sequence). CDR3 length: 16 amino acids. V gave up 4 bases and J gave up 3 bases; unmatched junction bases: 6. CDR3: CASSSSGLAIYNEQFF. In DNA form, the CDR3 reads TGTGCCAGCAGTTCCTCGGGACTAGCGATCTACAATGAGCAGTTCTTC.

This chain connects TRBV5-8 to TRBJ1-2; 10 bases line up with TRBD1. From germline, CDR1 is SGHTS and CDR2 YDEGEE. V was clipped by 4 bases and J by 4 bases; unmatched bases: 4. The CDR3 has 14 residues. In DNA form, the CDR3 reads TGTGCCAGCAGCCTTGGACAGGGGGTCTATGGCTACACCTTC. Translation gives CASSLGQGVYGYTF.